This TCR beta chain was sequenced for a study of human T cells and chemical hapten exposure. This clonotype has more than one count but fewer than ten. From the RACE reads, TCRdb called clonotypes with MiXCR, one entry per CDR3 protein. The sample carries over 300,000 distinct CDR3 sequences, about 5.1% recorded once. Time point: pre-sensitization, week 0. Treatment reported: therapeutic diphenylcyclopropenone sensitization with weekly scalp DPC. The sample consisted of whole blood, taken in connection with sensitization to the hapten diphenylcyclopropenone (DPC). The TCR sequence derives from a woman aged 45-65 years with alopecia areata. Some clones in this sample may be carry-over from other donors' samples.

The CDR3, as DNA: TGTGCCAGCAGCCCAAGATTAGGGGGTGAGCAGTTCTTC. Translating gives CASSPRLGGEQFF. V and J are TRBV7-9 and TRBJ2-1; the D gene is possibly TRBD1 (6 bases). Germline loops: CDR1 SEHNR, CDR2 FQNEAQ (reference sequence). The CDR3 contains 13 residues. V gave up 5 bases and J gave up 9 bases, with 14 bases separating them.